Listed below are T cell receptor beta chains from one sample, sequenced in a study of blood T cell repertoires in COVID-19. Assay used: immunoSEQ multiplex PCR; TCRdb lists only in-frame clones, some missing. The table lists over 40,000 clones, 83% of them singletons. Sequenced material: peripheral blood. These receptors were collected from a man aged 35 to 55 with acute or convalescent COVID-19. Both conserved end residues are part of each CDR3. Each record gives: J gene, V gene, CDR3 protein.

J: TRBJ1-2
V: TRBV12-3/TRBV12-4
CDR3: CASNNRGLGYTF

J: TRBJ1-2
V: TRBV24-1
CDR3: CATSVGQGSGYTF

J: TRBJ2-2
V: TRBV7-2
CDR3: CASRPQGAGELFF

J: TRBJ2-7
V: TRBV5-1
CDR3: CASSLASFHEQYF

J: TRBJ2-2
V: TRBV24-1
CDR3: CATRQTGTGTGELFF

J: TRBJ1-5
V: TRBV28
CDR3: CASGPQGSGNQPQHF

J: TRBJ2-5
V: TRBV19
CDR3: CASSGLAAETQYF

J: TRBJ2-5
V: TRBV10-3
CDR3: CAAGAGTSGGAGVETQYF

J: TRBJ1-1
V: TRBV12-5
CDR3: CASGLVVAAGHRAGFMNTEAFF

J: TRBJ1-2
V: TRBV19
CDR3: CATKGQANYGYTF

J: TRBJ2-7
V: TRBV2
CDR3: CASSTRDRVLGEQYF

J: TRBJ2-7
V: TRBV28
CDR3: CASSSGNSYEQYF

J: TRBJ1-1
V: TRBV6-5
CDR3: CASSPYRGLNTEAFF

J: TRBJ1-1
V: TRBV3-1/TRBV3-2
CDR3: CASSPSSGVRAFF

J: TRBJ2-5
V: TRBV7-2
CDR3: CASARTSTQETQYF

J: TRBJ1-2
V: TRBV2
CDR3: CASRPSRSGGYTF

J: TRBJ2-3
V: TRBV6-5
CDR3: CASRDYGSGDTQYF

J: TRBJ1-1
V: TRBV12-3/TRBV12-4
CDR3: CASSSRGMNEAFF

J: TRBJ2-2
V: TRBV19
CDR3: CASRDRNTGELFF

J: TRBJ1-6
V: TRBV10-1
CDR3: CASNLYDRSSYNSPLHF

J: TRBJ2-4
V: TRBV12-5
CDR3: CASGLRLAGINIQYF

J: TRBJ2-5
V: TRBV7-9
CDR3: CASSFFGAGGPIETQYF

J: TRBJ1-3
V: TRBV24-1
CDR3: CATSDGLSRGNTIYF

J: TRBJ1-3
V: TRBV4-1
CDR3: CASSQDLRSGNTIYF

J: TRBJ2-1
V: TRBV3-1/TRBV3-2
CDR3: CASSLQVGSSSYNEQFF

J: TRBJ1-5
V: TRBV28
CDR3: CASSSGAQPQHF

J: TRBJ2-5
V: TRBV30
CDR3: CAWERDLGTQYF

J: TRBJ2-3
V: TRBV7-2
CDR3: CASSLGSQRSTDTQYF

J: TRBJ1-2
V: TRBV20-1
CDR3: CSGGTGYGYTF

J: TRBJ1-1
V: TRBV25-1
CDR3: CASSGYTAEAFF

J: TRBJ1-1
V: TRBV24-1
CDR3: CATSDPQGGNTEAFF

J: TRBJ2-1
V: TRBV6-5
CDR3: CASSDLAGGGNEQFF

J: TRBJ2-5
V: TRBV14
CDR3: CASSQGRLEQETQYF

J: TRBJ1-6
V: TRBV6-5
CDR3: CASSYTGNSPLHF

J: TRBJ2-3
V: TRBV27
CDR3: CASASRVTDTQYF

J: TRBJ2-5
V: TRBV5-1
CDR3: CASRPSQETQYF

J: TRBJ1-5
V: TRBV6-1
CDR3: CASSEALDRAFNQPQHF

J: TRBJ2-3
V: TRBV7-6
CDR3: CASSLEADTGGIGTQYF

J: TRBJ2-3
V: TRBV18
CDR3: CASSHSSTDTQYF

J: TRBJ1-1
V: TRBV6-1
CDR3: CASSGSVEAFF

J: TRBJ1-3
V: TRBV13
CDR3: CANSYVGGGNTIYF

J: TRBJ1-1
V: TRBV19
CDR3: CASRRTGVGNTEAFF

J: TRBJ2-1
V: TRBV20-1
CDR3: CSASNGGASYYNEQFF

J: TRBJ2-3
V: TRBV14
CDR3: CASSQASGVSEDTQYF

J: TRBJ2-1
V: TRBV6-1
CDR3: CASSERLAGTQFF

J: TRBJ1-2
V: TRBV12-3/TRBV12-4
CDR3: CASSLPRFHGYTF

J: TRBJ1-2
V: TRBV5-1
CDR3: CASSLEQARYGYTF

J: TRBJ1-6
V: TRBV5-1
CDR3: CASSLVPGTENNSPLHF

J: TRBJ2-5
V: TRBV24-1
CDR3: CATSDPTGDYETQYF

J: TRBJ2-3
V: TRBV11-3
CDR3: CASSHRPLLGRVTDTQYF

J: TRBJ1-1
V: TRBV19
CDR3: CASSHREGTEAFF

J: TRBJ2-2
V: TRBV10-3
CDR3: CAISKEGGGSTGELFF

J: TRBJ1-5
V: TRBV10-2
CDR3: CASREDRLGLNQPQHF

J: TRBJ2-1
V: TRBV24-1
CDR3: CATSDLGTDYNEQFF

J: TRBJ1-5
V: TRBV24-1
CDR3: CATSDSGTGRQPQHF

J: TRBJ2-5
V: TRBV15
CDR3: CATSRGGTQETQYF

J: TRBJ1-5
V: TRBV19
CDR3: CASSISDRAGWGNQPQHF

J: TRBJ1-4
V: TRBV6-5
CDR3: CASTHRGEKLFF